Listed below are T cell receptor beta chains from one sample, sequenced in a study of early T cells in non-severe SARS-CoV-2 infection. TCRdb processed the 5' RACE reads anew with MiXCR; each CDR3 protein has one entry. The table lists over 100,000 distinct CDR3 sequences, over 10% of them singletons. The source material was whole blood. The receptors were sampled from an adult who was a healthcare worker with PCR-confirmed SARS-CoV-2 infection or an uninfected control (not recorded which). CDR3s include the opening cysteine and the closing phenylalanine or tryptophan. A D gene is named only where the DNA matches it firmly. Size values are once, few and many counts, or a class for expanded clones, and some rows have none.

>TRBJ2-7|-|TRBV27|TRBD1
CASSPGTGGYEQYF
TGTGCCAGCAGTCCCGGGACAGGGGGCTACGAGCAGTACTTC
>TRBJ2-2|few|TRBV20-1|-
CSARDQPHTGELFF
TGCAGTGCGAGAGACCAGCCTCACACCGGGGAGCTGTTTTTT
>TRBJ2-7|many|TRBV29-1|-
CSVEDLGEQYF
TGCAGCGTTGAAGATCTGGGAGAGCAGTACTTC
>TRBJ2-2|many|TRBV7-9|-
CASSSPKTDTGELFF
TGTGCCAGCAGCTCCCCTAAGACAGACACCGGGGAGCTGTTTTTT
>TRBJ2-7|few|TRBV20-1|TRBD1
CSARAAGGYEQYF
TGCAGTGCTAGGGCGGCAGGGGGCTACGAGCAGTACTTC
>TRBJ1-1|few|TRBV7-2|-
CASSLSFDSYNFMNTEAFF
TGTGCCAGCAGCTTATCTTTTGACAGCTATAACTTCATGAACACTGAAGCTTTCTTT
>TRBJ2-3|-|TRBV28|TRBD2
CASTASGSPSTDTQYF
TGTGCCAGCACGGCTAGCGGGAGTCCGAGCACAGATACGCAGTATTTT
>TRBJ2-7|many|TRBV20-1|-
CSALEVLAGEQYF
TGCAGTGCCCTAGAGGTCCTAGCAGGCGAGCAGTACTTC
>TRBJ1-4|many|TRBV6-6|-
CASRAGGFNEKLFF
TGTGCCAGCAGGGCGGGGGGATTTAATGAAAAACTGTTTTTT
>TRBJ2-5|many|TRBV7-6|-
CASSPQPYQETQYF
TGTGCCAGCAGCCCTCAGCCGTACCAAGAGACCCAGTACTTC
>TRBJ2-5|medium-sized|TRBV12-3/TRBV12-4|-
CASSLGETQYF
TGTGCCAGCAGCTTAGGGGAGACCCAGTACTTC
>TRBJ2-3|-|TRBV4-2|-
CASSQGGDPDTQYF
TGTGCCAGCAGCCAAGGGGGAGATCCAGATACGCAGTATTTT
>TRBJ1-4|few|TRBV20-1|-
CSARDPSGRGEKLFF
TGCAGTGCTAGAGATCCGTCGGGTCGAGGTGAAAAACTGTTTTTT
>TRBJ2-4|few|TRBV6-2/TRBV6-3|-
CASTAVLFGDKNIQYF
TGTGCCAGCACTGCGGTCCTTTTCGGTGACAAAAACATTCAGTACTTC
>TRBJ1-2|-|TRBV5-4|-
CASSRQGPNYGYTF
TGTGCCAGCAGCAGGCAAGGGCCTAACTATGGCTACACCTTC
>TRBJ1-2|many|TRBV5-5|-
CASRPTGGGNYGYTF
TGTGCCAGCAGGCCCACAGGCGGAGGGAACTATGGCTACACCTTC
>TRBJ2-3|-|TRBV7-6|-
CASSSGLTRSTQYF
TGTGCCAGCAGCTCGGGGCTAACTAGGAGTACGCAGTATTTT